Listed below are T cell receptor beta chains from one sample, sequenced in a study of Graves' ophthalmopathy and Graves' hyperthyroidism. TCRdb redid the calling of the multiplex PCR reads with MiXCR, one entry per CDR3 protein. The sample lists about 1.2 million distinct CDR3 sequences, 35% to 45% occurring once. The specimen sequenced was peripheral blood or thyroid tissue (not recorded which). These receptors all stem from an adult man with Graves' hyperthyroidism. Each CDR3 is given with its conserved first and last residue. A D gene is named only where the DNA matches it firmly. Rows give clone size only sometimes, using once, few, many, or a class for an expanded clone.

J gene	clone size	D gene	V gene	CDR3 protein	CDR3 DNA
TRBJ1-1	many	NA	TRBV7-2	CASRVDRNTEAFF	TGTGCCAGCAGGGTGGACAGGAACACTGAAGCTTTCTTT
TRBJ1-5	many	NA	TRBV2	CASSWGRPANQPQHF	TGTGCCAGCAGCTGGGGGAGGCCAGCCAATCAGCCCCAGCATTTT
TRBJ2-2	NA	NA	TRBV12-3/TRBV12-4	CASSSLLGSGELFF	TGTGCCAGCAGTTCACTCCTTGGATCCGGGGAGCTGTTTTTT
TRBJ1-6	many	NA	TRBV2	CASSDGLSYNSPLHF	TGTGCCAGCAGTGACGGATTATCCTATAATTCACCCCTCCACTTT
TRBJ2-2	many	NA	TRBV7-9	CASSLGQLTGELFF	TGTGCCAGCAGCTTAGGACAACTCACCGGGGAGCTGTTTTTT
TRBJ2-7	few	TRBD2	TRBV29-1	CSVSTSGSAPYEQYF	TGCAGCGTCAGTACTAGCGGGAGTGCCCCCTACGAGCAGTACTTC
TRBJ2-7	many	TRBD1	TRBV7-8	CASTGTGHSYEQYF	TGTGCCAGCACCGGGACAGGCCACTCCTACGAGCAGTACTTC
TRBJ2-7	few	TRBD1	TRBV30	CALDRDYEQYF	TGTGCCTTGGACAGGGACTACGAGCAGTACTTC
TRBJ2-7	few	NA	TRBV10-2	CASSEPGRLGEQYF	TGCGCCAGCAGTGAGCCGGGCCGCCTTGGGGAGCAGTACTTC
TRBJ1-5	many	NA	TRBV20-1	CSAGIPRGNQPQHF	TGCAGTGCTGGGATACCCCGGGGCAATCAGCCCCAGCATTTT
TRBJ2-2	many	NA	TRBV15	CATSTLAWGANTGELFF	TGTGCCACCAGCACCCTCGCTTGGGGCGCGAACACCGGGGAGCTGTTTTTT
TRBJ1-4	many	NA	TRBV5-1	CASSLGGGKKLFF	TGCGCCAGCAGCTTGGGGGGTGGAAAAAAACTGTTTTTT
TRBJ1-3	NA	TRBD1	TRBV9	CASKRTGGAGNTIYF	TGTGCCAGCAAGAGGACAGGGGGCGCGGGAAACACCATATATTTT
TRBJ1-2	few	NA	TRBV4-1	CASSQETQGTSGYTF	TGCGCCAGCAGCCAAGAGACGCAGGGGACGTCTGGCTACACCTTC
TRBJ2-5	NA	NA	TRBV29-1	CSVEQGAGETQYF	TGCAGCGTTGAACAGGGTGCCGGGGAGACCCAGTACTTC
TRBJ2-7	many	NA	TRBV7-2	CASSWTEIYEQYF	TGTGCCAGCAGCTGGACAGAGATATACGAGCAGTACTTC
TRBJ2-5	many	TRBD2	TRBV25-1	CASRKAGAGETQYF	TGTGCCAGCCGAAAAGCGGGAGCGGGAGAGACCCAGTACTTC
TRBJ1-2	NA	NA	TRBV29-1	CSVAVGNSLRGYTF	TGCAGCGTTGCTGTGGGAAACTCTTTGCGAGGCTACACCTTC
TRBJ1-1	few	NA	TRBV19	CASRGRAEAFF	TGTGCCAGTAGGGGACGCGCTGAAGCTTTCTTT
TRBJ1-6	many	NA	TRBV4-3	CASSQTGTRNSPLHF	TGCGCCAGCAGCCAGACCGGGACACGTAATTCACCCCTCCACTTT
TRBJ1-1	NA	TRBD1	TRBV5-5	CASSPTGGTTEAFF	TGTGCCAGCAGCCCTACAGGGGGAACCACTGAAGCTTTCTTT
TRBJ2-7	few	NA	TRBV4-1	CASSQGLFSSYEQYF	TGCGCCAGCAGCCAGGGTCTTTTTTCCTCCTACGAGCAGTACTTC
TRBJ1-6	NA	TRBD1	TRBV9	CASSPDGDRSSPLHF	TGTGCCAGCAGCCCGGATGGGGACAGATCTTCACCCCTCCACTTT
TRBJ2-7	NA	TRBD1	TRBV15	CATSRVIGQGASEQYF	TGTGCCACCAGCAGAGTCATTGGACAGGGGGCGTCGGAGCAGTACTTC
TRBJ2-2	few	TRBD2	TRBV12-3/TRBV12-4	CASGGGMNTGELFF	TGTGCCAGCGGGGGAGGGATGAACACCGGGGAGCTGTTTTTT
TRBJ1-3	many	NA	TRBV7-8	CASSLGGSIYF	TGTGCCAGCAGCTTGGGGGGATCCATATATTTT
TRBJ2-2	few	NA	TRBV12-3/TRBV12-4	CASSLSSVGELFF	TGTGCCAGCAGTTTAAGCAGCGTCGGGGAGCTGTTTTTT
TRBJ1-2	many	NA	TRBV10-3	CAISADLPGQGEIGYTF	TGTGCCATCAGTGCCGACCTTCCGGGACAAGGGGAAATTGGCTACACCTTC
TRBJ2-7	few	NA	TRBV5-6	CASTIPPGYEQYF	TGTGCCAGCACCATCCCCCCTGGCTACGAGCAGTACTTC
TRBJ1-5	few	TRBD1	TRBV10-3	CASSSDRGPGGQPQHF	TGTGCCAGCAGTTCCGACAGGGGACCGGGAGGACAGCCCCAGCATTTT
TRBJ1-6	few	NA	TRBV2	CASSEEAAPLHF	TGTGCCAGCAGTGAAGAGGCTGCACCCCTCCACTTT
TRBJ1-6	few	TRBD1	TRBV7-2	CASSQDRQGSYNSPLHF	TGCGCCAGCAGCCAAGATCGACAGGGGAGCTATAATTCACCCCTCCACTTT
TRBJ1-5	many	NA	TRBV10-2	CASSGDGPRQPQHF	TGCGCCAGCAGTGGGGACGGACCCCGTCAGCCCCAGCATTTT
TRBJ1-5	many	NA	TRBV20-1	CSSLRPGQPQHF	TGCAGTTCACTACGGCCCGGCCAGCCCCAGCATTTT
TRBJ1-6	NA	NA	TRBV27	CASGGAENSPLHF	TGTGCCAGCGGAGGGGCAGAAAATTCACCCCTCCACTTT
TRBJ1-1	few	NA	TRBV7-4	CASSYLGRLEAFF	TGTGCCAGCAGTTACCTGGGGAGGCTTGAAGCTTTCTTT
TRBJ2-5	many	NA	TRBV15	CATSRDQRGGQETQYF	TGTGCCACCAGCAGAGATCAAAGGGGTGGCCAGGAGACCCAGTACTTC
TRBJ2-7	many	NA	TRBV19	CASSIRGVTRNNYEQYF	TGTGCCAGTAGTATTCGCGGAGTCACCCGAAATAACTACGAGCAGTACTTC
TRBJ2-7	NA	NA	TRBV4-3	CASSREREDYEQYF	TGCGCCAGCAGCCGAGAACGGGAAGACTACGAGCAGTACTTC
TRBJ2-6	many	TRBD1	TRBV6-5	CASSSGTGVANVLTF	TGTGCCAGCAGCTCCGGGACAGGGGTGGCCAACGTCCTGACTTTC
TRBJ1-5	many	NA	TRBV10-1	CASAGQGNQPQHF	TGCGCCAGCGCGGGGCAGGGCAATCAGCCCCAGCATTTT
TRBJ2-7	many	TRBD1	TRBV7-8	CASSLAKGQVGYEQYF	TGTGCCAGCAGCTTAGCGAAGGGACAGGTCGGCTACGAGCAGTACTTC
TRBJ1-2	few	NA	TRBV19	CASSIATGSSNYGYTF	TGTGCCAGTAGTATAGCAACAGGCTCTTCTAACTATGGCTACACCTTC
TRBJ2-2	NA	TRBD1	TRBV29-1	CSVSGTGGAGELFF	TGCAGCGTCAGCGGGACAGGGGGCGCCGGGGAGCTGTTTTTT
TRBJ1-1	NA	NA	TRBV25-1	CASARKARSATEAFF	TGTGCCAGTGCTAGAAAGGCGAGATCGGCCACTGAAGCTTTCTTT
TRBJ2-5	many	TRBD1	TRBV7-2	CASSLRGQGRQETQYF	TGTGCCAGCAGCTTAAGGGGGCAGGGTCGTCAGGAGACCCAGTACTTC
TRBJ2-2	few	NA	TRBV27	CASSPRFNTGELFF	TGTGCCAGCAGCCCAAGGTTTAACACCGGGGAGCTGTTTTTT
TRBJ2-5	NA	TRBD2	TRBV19	CASSIESGRVETQYF	TGTGCCAGTAGTATAGAGAGCGGGAGGGTCGAGACCCAGTACTTC
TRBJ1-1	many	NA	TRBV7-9	CASSLLGGFSDTEAFF	TGTGCCAGCAGCCTCCTTGGGGGGTTCTCAGACACTGAAGCTTTCTTT
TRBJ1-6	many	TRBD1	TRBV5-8	CASSSRDRNSPLHF	TGTGCCAGCAGCTCCCGGGACAGGAATTCACCCCTCCACTTT
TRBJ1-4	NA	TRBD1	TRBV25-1	CASSEWTGGKLFF	TGTGCCAGCAGTGAATGGACAGGGGGGAAACTGTTTTTT
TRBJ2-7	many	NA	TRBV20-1	CSARDTRDYEQYF	TGCAGTGCTAGAGACACCAGGGATTACGAGCAGTACTTC
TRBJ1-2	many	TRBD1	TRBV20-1	CSAKDRAGYAYTF	TGCAGTGCCAAGGACAGGGCGGGCTATGCCTACACCTTC
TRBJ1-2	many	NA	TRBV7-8	CALSGAGYTF	TGTGCTTTGTCGGGGGCTGGCTACACCTTC
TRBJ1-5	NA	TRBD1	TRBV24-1	CATSDTGTARNQPQHF	TGTGCCACCAGTGACACCGGGACAGCCCGCAATCAGCCCCAGCATTTT
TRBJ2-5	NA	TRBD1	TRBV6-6	CASSARGTGLKTQYF	TGTGCCAGCAGTGCACGGGGGACAGGGTTGAAGACCCAGTACTTC
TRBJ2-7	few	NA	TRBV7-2	CAGSPQGSYEQYF	TGTGCCGGCAGCCCACAGGGATCCTACGAGCAGTACTTC
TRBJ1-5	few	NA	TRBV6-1	CASSVRQENQPQHF	TGTGCCAGCAGTGTCCGACAGGAGAATCAGCCCCAGCATTTT